The clone carrying this T cell receptor beta chain was detected ten times or more. Its antigen is undetermined. A junction end diverges from the germline sequence, so it may reflect a read error. The sample originates from a study of Graves' ophthalmopathy and Graves' hyperthyroidism. TCR beta CDR3 amplification used RNA transcripts. RT-PCR in the first round used HTBI primers; a second-round multiplex PCR followed. Via MiXCR, TCRdb re-called the multiplex PCR reads, giving one row per CDR3 protein. The data contain some 400,000 distinct CDR3 sequences, about 17% of them singletons. This CDR3 comprises 13 residues. Germline V gives CDR1 SGHAT, CDR2 FQNNGV. Other autoimmune diseases, uncontrolled infections, pregnancy or lactation led to the exclusion of patients. Findings and caveats of the study: Ophthalmopathy progression was predicted by the model at roughly 69% sensitivity and roughly 72% specificity. Blood shared most expanded thyroid clonotypes above 0.001 frequency.

This chain joins TRBV11-2 and TRBJ2-7, with D unresolved. The receptor comes from a woman younger than 35 with Graves' ophthalmopathy. The sequencing sample was made of peripheral blood. CDR3 protein: CASSLAGPYEQYF. DNA of the CDR3: TGCGCCAGCAGCTTGGCCGGGCCCTACGAGCAGTACTTC.